Here is one T cell receptor beta chain with its context. The data belong to a study of blood T cell repertoires in COVID-19. Data came from immunoSEQ multiplex PCR; TCRdb stores just in-frame clones and leaves some out. The sample carries around 250,000 clones, 82% recorded once. Specimen: peripheral blood. The source is an elderly woman with acute or convalescent COVID-19.

The CDR3 DNA sequence: TGTGCCAGCAGTTACGGACAGACTAACTATGGCTACACCTTC. As protein: CASSYGQTNYGYTF. V and J are TRBV6-2 or TRBV6-3 and TRBJ1-2; D is perhaps TRBD1 (6 bases). Germline V gives CDR1 MNHEY, CDR2 SVGEGT. V lost 2 bases and J 0 bases, leaving 7 bases between the germline ends. The CDR3 is made up of 14 amino acids.